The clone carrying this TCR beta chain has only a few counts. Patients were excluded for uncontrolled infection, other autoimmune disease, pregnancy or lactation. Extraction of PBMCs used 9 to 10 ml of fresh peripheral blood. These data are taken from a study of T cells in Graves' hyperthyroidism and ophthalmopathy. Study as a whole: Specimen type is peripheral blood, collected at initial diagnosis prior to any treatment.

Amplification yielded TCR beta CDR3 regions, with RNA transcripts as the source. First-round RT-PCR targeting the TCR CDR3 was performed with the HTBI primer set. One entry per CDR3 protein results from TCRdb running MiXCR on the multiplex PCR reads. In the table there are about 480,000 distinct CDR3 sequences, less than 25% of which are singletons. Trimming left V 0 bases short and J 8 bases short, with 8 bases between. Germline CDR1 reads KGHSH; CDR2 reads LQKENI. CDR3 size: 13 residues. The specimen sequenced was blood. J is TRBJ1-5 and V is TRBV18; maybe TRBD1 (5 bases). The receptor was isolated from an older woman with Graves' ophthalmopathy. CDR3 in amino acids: CASSPPGREPQHF. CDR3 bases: TGTGCCAGCTCACCACCGGGGCGGGAGCCCCAGCATTTT. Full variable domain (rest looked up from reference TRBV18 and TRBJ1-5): NAGVMQNPRHLVRRRGQEARLRCSPMKGHSHVYWYRQLPEEGLKFMVYLQKENIIDESGMPKERFSAEFPKEGPSILRIQQVVRGDSAAYFCASSPPGREPQHFGDGTRLSIL.